This TCR beta chain appears in the sequencing data of a study of blood T cell repertoires in COVID-19. This CDR3 comprises 13 residues. Germline CDR1 is MNHNS and CDR2 is SASEGT. The germline V and J ends were trimmed by 6 bases and 2 bases, with 9 bases remaining between them. Method: immunoSEQ multiplex PCR; TCRdb's copy keeps in-frame clones and lacks some. The sample lists 60,000 to 70,000 clones; 65% to 90% were seen once. V usage is TRBV6-1 and J usage is TRBJ2-3; tentatively, D is TRBD1 (5 bases). The TCR originated in a man older than 75 with acute or convalescent COVID-19. The sample consisted of peripheral blood. CDR3 residues: CASRETATDTQYF. CDR3 in DNA: TGTGCCAGCAGGGAGACAGCCACAGATACGCAGTATTTT.